These 30 T cell receptor beta chains came from one sample sequenced in a study of sequential checkpoint blockade in melanoma. The treatment is: randomized to nivolumab then ipilimumab (arm A) or the reverse (arm B). Produced via immunoSEQ multiplex PCR; TCRdb's table is partial and in-frame only. The table includes about 32,000 clones, approximately 81% detected once. The sequences come from CD8+ T cells sorted from blood (inferred from file names), collected from a patient given nivolumab and ipilimumab in sequence. All receptors derive from a human donor with melanoma.

This chain links TRBV9 with TRBJ1-2; weak D call: TRBD1 (5 bases). This CDR3 spans 13 amino acids. Between the trimmed V and J ends, which lost 4 bases and 3 bases, there was a span of 10 bases. CDR1 is SGDLS, CDR2 YYNGEE, per germline. The DNA of the CDR3 is TGTGCCAGCAGCATCCAGGGTGACTATGGCTACACCTTC. This encodes CASSIQGDYGYTF. The complete variable domain, with remaining parts taken from reference TRBV9 and TRBJ1-2, reads DSGVTQTPKHLITATGQRVTLRCSPRSGDLSVYWYQQSLDQGLQFLIQYYNGEERAKGNILERFSAQQFPDLHSELNLSSLELGDSALYFCASSIQGDYGYTFGSGTRLTVV.

As regards this clone: The sample contains more than one DNA sequence encoding this CDR3. This chain uses TRBV27 with TRBJ2-5, with D perhaps TRBD1 (7 bases). The CDR3 extends over 14 amino acids. Germline loops: CDR1 MNHEY, CDR2 SMNVEV (reference sequence). The V end was cut by 3 bases, the J end by 4 bases, with 12 bases between. DNA for the CDR3: TGTGCCAGCAGTTTCCGTCAGGGGGGAGAGACCCAGTACTTC. This translates into CASSFRQGGETQYF.

The V gene is TRBV7-9, the J gene TRBJ2-7, with a weak D call TRBD1 (6 bases). The CDR3 spans 16 residues. Trimming took 6 bases from V and 3 from J, leaving 21 bases between them. Per the germline V gene, CDR1 is SEHNR and CDR2 is FQNEAQ (reference sequence). DNA of the CDR3: TGTGCCAGCAGTCGCCCCCCGAATACAGGGCGCTACGAGCAGTACTTC. Its translation: CASSRPPNTGRYEQYF.

This clone occurred a few times. V and J are TRBV27 and TRBJ2-7, with 11 bases fitting TRBD1. The CDR3 extends over 13 amino acids. The junction had 5 bases not matched to a gene; V was cut back by 11 bases and J by 2 bases. Per the germline V gene, CDR1 is MNHEY and CDR2 is SMNVEV (reference sequence). The CDR3 here is CASWTGGPYEQYF. CDR3 nucleotide sequence: TGTGCCTCTTGGACAGGGGGCCCCTACGAGCAGTACTTC.

V and J are TRBV2 and TRBJ2-7; 9 bases fit TRBD1. CDR1 is SNHLY and CDR2 is FYNNEI in the germline V gene. V shed 11 bases and J 5 bases; nucleotides not matched to a gene: 4. This CDR3 has 11 residues. The CDR3 bases are TGTGCCGGACAGGGGAGAAACGAGCAGTACTTC. Translation: CAGQGRNEQYF.

The chain's CDR3 is CASSSTSTGGEDTQYF. DNA of the CDR3: TGTGCCAGCAGTTCAACCTCGACAGGGGGCGAAGATACGCAGTATTTT. The chain recombines TRBV27 with TRBJ2-3; 10 positions match TRBD1. Germline CDR1 reads MNHEY; CDR2 reads SMNVEV (reference sequence). This CDR3 contains 16 residues. Trimming cost V 4 bases and J 5 bases; bases outside gene matches: 9.

This clone was seen a single time. The chain joins TRBV5-6 to TRBJ1-4; D is possibly TRBD1 (5 bases). The V and J ends lost 4 bases and 7 bases respectively, with 14 bases between them. The CDR3 length is 14 residues. Per germline, CDR1 SGHDT and CDR2 YYEEEE. CDR3 residues: CASSTGTGTEKLFF. The DNA for the CDR3 is TGTGCCAGCAGCACCGGGACTGGAACTGAAAAACTGTTTTTT.

This chain connects TRBV5-1 to TRBJ2-3; 9 bases match TRBD2. This CDR3 has 15 amino acids. The V gene end was trimmed by 3 bases and the J gene end by 3 bases; junction bases not matched to a gene: 5. Germline V gene sequence: CDR1 SGHRS, CDR2 YFSETQ. The CDR3 here is CASSYGAGGTDTQYF. The CDR3 DNA sequence: TGCGCCAGCAGCTATGGAGCGGGAGGAACAGATACGCAGTATTTT.

This clone turned up a few times. The chain combines TRBV9 with TRBJ1-5; TRBD1 is a possible D gene (5 bases). Trimming cost V 4 bases and J 8 bases, with 16 bases left between them. Germline lookup yields CDR1 SGDLS and CDR2 YYNGEE. The CDR3 has 14 residues. The CDR3 nucleotides read TGTGCCAGCAGCCGCTCCCGGGGGATCGAGCCCCAGCATTTT. As protein: CASSRSRGIEPQHF.

Only one count was recorded for this clone. The chain recombines TRBV27 with TRBJ2-5, with a possible D match to TRBD1 (6 bases). Germline CDR1 and CDR2: MNHEY and SMNVEV (reference sequence). Trimming took 1 base from V and 4 from J, leaving 10 bases between them. The CDR3 extends over 14 amino acids. CDR3 residues: CASSLWSRGETQYF. For the CDR3, the DNA is TGTGCCAGCAGTTTATGGTCCAGGGGAGAGACCCAGTACTTC.

This chain uses TRBV30 with TRBJ2-2; D gene unclear. V lost 0 bases and J 0 bases, leaving 8 bases between the germline ends. The length of the CDR3 is 15 residues. Germline V gene sequence: CDR1 GTSNPN, CDR2 SVGIG (reference sequence). CDR3 sequence (DNA): TGTGCCTGGAGTGTACCCAGGTCGAACACCGGGGAGCTGTTTTTT. Protein: CAWSVPRSNTGELFF.

This clone was seen only a few times. The chain employs TRBV2 and TRBJ1-2, with D possibly matching TRBD1 (5 bases). From germline, CDR1 is SNHLY and CDR2 FYNNEI. There are 15 residues in the CDR3. The V and J ends lost 2 bases and 2 bases respectively, with 12 bases between them. The CDR3 loop is CASSESDAGNYGYTF. The DNA for the CDR3 is TGTGCCAGCAGTGAATCGGACGCAGGGAACTATGGCTACACCTTC.

The CDR3 DNA sequence: TGTGCCAGCAGTTTTGGGCAGTTCCTCTCTGGAAACACCATATATTTT. Its translation is CASSFGQFLSGNTIYF. The chain joins TRBV6-5 to TRBJ1-3; no firm D call. Trimming took off 4 bases at V and 0 bases at J, with 13 bases between the two ends. The CDR3 spans 16 residues. CDR1 MNHEY and CDR2 SVGAGI come from the germline V gene.

This clone was seen more than once but under ten times. This chain uses TRBV9 with TRBJ1-3; D perhaps matches TRBD1 (6 bases). The CDR3 loop spans 16 amino acids. V gave up 4 bases and J gave up 3 bases, with 17 bases separating them. Germline lookup yields CDR1 SGDLS and CDR2 YYNGEE. CDR3 protein: CASSYGPTGSGNTIYF. The DNA for the CDR3 is TGTGCCAGCAGCTACGGCCCCACAGGGAGTGGAAACACCATATATTTT.

This sequence joins TRBV19 and TRBJ1-1, with D tentatively TRBD1 (6 bases). This CDR3 has 13 residues. V dropped 6 bases and J dropped 4 bases, with 12 bases sitting between them. The germline CDR1 and CDR2 sequences are LNHDA and SQIVND (reference sequence). The CDR3 loop is CASRPGGGTEAFF. The CDR3 DNA is TGTGCCAGTAGACCGGGGGGCGGCACTGAAGCTTTCTTT.

The chain combines TRBV6-1 with TRBJ1-6; D is perhaps TRBD1 (6 bases). Germline CDR1 is MNHNS and CDR2 is SASEGT. The CDR3 is made up of 17 amino acids. Trimming stripped 3 bases from V and 5 bases from J, with 17 bases between. Here the CDR3 reads CASSEVGGQTDNSPLHF. The CDR3 nucleotides are TGTGCCAGCAGTGAGGTGGGGGGGCAAACGGATAATTCACCCCTCCACTTT.

The V call is TRBV19, the J call TRBJ1-1, with D tentatively TRBD1 (6 bases). Germline CDR1 LNHDA, CDR2 SQIVND (reference sequence). The V end was cut by 9 bases, the J end by 8 bases, with 19 bases between. The CDR3 has 13 amino acids. The CDR3 spells CASHIPGHQEAFF. The CDR3 DNA reads as TGTGCCAGCCATATACCGGGACACCAGGAAGCTTTCTTT.

The rearrangement links TRBV7-2 to TRBJ1-4; D uncertain. The ends were cut back, 1 base at V and 7 bases at J, with 16 bases in the middle. The germline V gene encodes CDR1 SGHTA and CDR2 FQGNSA. The CDR3 is 16 amino acids. The CDR3 coding sequence is TGTGCCAGCAGCTTAGGTTTGGCGGGGAAACGTGAAAAACTGTTTTTT. The encoded protein is CASSLGLAGKREKLFF.

The chain carries TRBV5-8 and TRBJ2-1, with no clear D. The length of the CDR3 is 12 residues. Trimming pared 1 base from V and 8 bases from J, leaving 7 bases between. The germline V gene has CDR1 SGHTS and CDR2 YDEGEE. The CDR3 DNA is TGTGCCAGCAGCTTGCGGTTATATGAGCAGTTCTTC. Translation gives CASSLRLYEQFF.

V is TRBV9 and J is TRBJ2-5; no firm D call. Trimming took 0 bases from V and 2 from J, leaving 5 bases between them. The CDR3 loop spans 13 amino acids. Germline V gene data show CDR1 as SGDLS and CDR2 as YYNGEE. CDR3 sequence reads: CASSVDSQETQYF. DNA for the CDR3: TGTGCCAGCAGCGTAGATTCTCAAGAGACCCAGTACTTC.

Note on this clone: Its ends do not fully match the called genes, so a read error is possible. The chain uses TRBV16 and TRBJ1-5; maybe TRBD1 (5 bases). Germline V gives CDR1 KGHSY, CDR2 FQNENV. The CDR3 contains 16 residues. This CDR3 reads CASNQSGTGGNQPQHF. The CDR3 bases are TGTGCCAGCAACCAATCCGGGACTGGAGGGAATCAGCCCCAGCATTTT.

The gene calls are TRBV5-1 and TRBJ1-2; 8 bases agree with TRBD1. CDR3 length equals 23 residues. The junction had 31 bases not matched to a gene; V was cut back by 1 base and J by 5 bases. Germline CDR1 and CDR2: SGHRS and YFSETQ. CDR3 protein: CASSLFQGAIYRAGSSSRYGYTF. CDR3 nucleotides: TGCGCCAGCAGCTTGTTTCAGGGGGCGATCTATAGGGCCGGCTCCTCTTCTAGGTATGGCTACACCTTC.

CDR3 sequence (DNA): TGCAGCGTTGAAGATCTGGTGAGGGGGAGGGCCTACGAGCAGTACTTC. It translates to CSVEDLVRGRAYEQYF. This chain joins TRBV29-1 and TRBJ2-7; maybe TRBD2 (7 bases). The CDR3 loop spans 16 amino acids. Looked up from germline, CDR1 is SQVTM and CDR2 is ANQGSEA. V lost 0 bases, J lost 2 bases, and 17 bases lay in between.

The chain joins TRBV5-1 to TRBJ2-1; 10 nucleotides match TRBD1. With V trimmed by 5 bases and J by 5 bases, 10 bases remained unmatched. The length of the CDR3 is 16 residues. Germline V gene data show CDR1 as SGHRS and CDR2 as YFSETQ. The CDR3 coding sequence is TGCGCCAGCAGGGGCATGTGGGACAGGGGAGACAATGAGCAGTTCTTC. The encoded protein is CASRGMWDRGDNEQFF.

The table lists this clone with a few counts. The V and J genes are TRBV10-2 and TRBJ2-7, with TRBD2 identical over 8 bases. Looked up from germline, CDR1 is WSHSY and CDR2 is SAAADI. Germline trimming cut 8 bases from V and 2 bases from J; bases unmatched to any gene: 8. The CDR3 extends over 14 amino acids. The CDR3 reads CASYGSGIPYEQYF. As DNA, the CDR3 is TGCGCCAGCTATGGTAGCGGGATTCCCTACGAGCAGTACTTC.

The chain carries TRBV4-1 and TRBJ1-1; D is uncertain. Germline V lookup: CDR1 MGHRA, CDR2 YSYEKL. This CDR3 is built from 14 residues. With 4 bases removed from V and 2 bases from J, the gap between germline ends came to 11 bases. The CDR3 spells CASSPRLANTEAFF. The CDR3 DNA reads as TGCGCCAGCAGCCCTCGACTGGCTAACACTGAAGCTTTCTTT.

Concerning this clone itself: An end of the junction does not agree with germline; a read error may underlie this. The rearrangement links TRBV15 to TRBJ1-1; perhaps TRBD1 as D (5 bases). CDR1 is LNHNV, CDR2 YYDKDF, per germline (reference sequence). The CDR3 has 17 residues. As DNA, the CDR3 is TGTGCCACCAGCGGAGAGGGGCAGGAGACAATGAACACTGAAGCTTTCTTT. Translation: CATSGEGQETMNTEAFF.

The chain uses TRBV4-1 and TRBJ2-7; D is unresolved. CDR1 and CDR2 (germline): MGHRA, YSYEKL. CDR3 length equals 15 residues. V was clipped by 1 base and J by 3 bases, with 13 bases between them. The CDR3 here is CASSQGSGRLYEQYF. The DNA for the CDR3 is TGCGCCAGCAGCCAAGGCTCCGGCAGGCTCTACGAGCAGTACTTC.

The chain uses TRBV27 and TRBJ2-7, with D perhaps TRBD1 (5 bases). This CDR3 comprises 14 residues. In germline, CDR1 is MNHEY, CDR2 SMNVEV (reference sequence). V lost 2 bases and J 4 bases, leaving 12 bases between the germline ends. The CDR3 sequence: CASSLGQGRYEQYF. The CDR3 bases are TGTGCCAGCAGTTTAGGGCAGGGCCGATACGAGCAGTACTTC.

The chain carries TRBV30 and TRBJ1-2, with 8 bases lining up with TRBD1. CDR3 size: 14 residues. CDR1 and CDR2 (germline): GTSNPN, SVGIG (reference sequence). The J segment lost 5 bases and the V segment lost 0 bases, leaving 5 bases of the junction unmatched. The CDR3 sequence is CAWSVQGQAYGYTF. The CDR3 nucleotides read TGTGCCTGGAGTGTACAGGGACAGGCGTATGGCTACACCTTC.